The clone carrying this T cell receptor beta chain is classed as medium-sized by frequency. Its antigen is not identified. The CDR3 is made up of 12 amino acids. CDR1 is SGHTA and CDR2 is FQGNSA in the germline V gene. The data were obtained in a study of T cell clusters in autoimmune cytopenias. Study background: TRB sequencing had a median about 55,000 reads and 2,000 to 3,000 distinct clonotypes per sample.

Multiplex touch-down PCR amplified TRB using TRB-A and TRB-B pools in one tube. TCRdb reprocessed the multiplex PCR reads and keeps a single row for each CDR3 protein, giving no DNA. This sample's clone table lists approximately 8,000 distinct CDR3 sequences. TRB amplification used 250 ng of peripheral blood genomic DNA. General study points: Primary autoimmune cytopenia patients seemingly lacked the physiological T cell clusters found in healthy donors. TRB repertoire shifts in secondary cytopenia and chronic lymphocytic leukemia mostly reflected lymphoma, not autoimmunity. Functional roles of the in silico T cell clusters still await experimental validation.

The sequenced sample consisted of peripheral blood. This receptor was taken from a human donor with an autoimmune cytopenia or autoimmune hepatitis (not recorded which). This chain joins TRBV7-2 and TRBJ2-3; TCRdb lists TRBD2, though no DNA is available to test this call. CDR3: CASRGVTDTQYF. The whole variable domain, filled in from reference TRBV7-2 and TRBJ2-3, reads GAGVSQSPSNKVTEKGKDVELRCDPISGHTALYWYRQSLGQGLEFLIYFQGNSAPDKSGLPSDRFSAERTGGSVSTLTIQRTQQEDSAVYLCASRGVTDTQYFGPGTRLTVL.